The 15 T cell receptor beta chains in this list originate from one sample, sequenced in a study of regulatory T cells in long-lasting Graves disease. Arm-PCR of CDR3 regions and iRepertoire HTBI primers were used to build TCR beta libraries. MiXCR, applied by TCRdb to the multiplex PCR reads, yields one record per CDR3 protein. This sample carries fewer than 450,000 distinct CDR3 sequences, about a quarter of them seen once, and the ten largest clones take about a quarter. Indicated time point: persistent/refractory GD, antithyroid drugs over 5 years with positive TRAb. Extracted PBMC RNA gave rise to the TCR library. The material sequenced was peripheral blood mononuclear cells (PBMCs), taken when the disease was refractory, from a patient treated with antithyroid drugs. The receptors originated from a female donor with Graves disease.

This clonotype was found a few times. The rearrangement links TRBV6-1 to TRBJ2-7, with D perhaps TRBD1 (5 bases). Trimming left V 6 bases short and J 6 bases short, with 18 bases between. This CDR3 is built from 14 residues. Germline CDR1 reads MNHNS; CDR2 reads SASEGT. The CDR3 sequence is CASRAFGQGFEQYF. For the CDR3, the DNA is TGTGCCAGCAGGGCTTTCGGCCAGGGTTTCGAGCAGTACTTC.

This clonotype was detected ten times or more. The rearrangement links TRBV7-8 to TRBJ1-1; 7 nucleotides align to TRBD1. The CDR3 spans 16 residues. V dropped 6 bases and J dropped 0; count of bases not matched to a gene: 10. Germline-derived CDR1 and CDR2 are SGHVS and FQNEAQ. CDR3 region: CASRRGPGLMNTEAFF. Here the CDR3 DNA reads TGTGCCAGCAGGAGGGGGCCTGGCTTAATGAACACTGAAGCTTTCTTT.

The CDR3 DNA is TGTGCCAGCAGTTTTGGCCCGGGGGCCATGAACACTGAAGCTTTCTTT. This translates into CASSFGPGAMNTEAFF. The chain has TRBV28 and TRBJ1-1, with D possibly TRBD1 on 6 matching bases. The germline V and J ends were trimmed by 3 bases and 0 bases, with 14 bases remaining between them. CDR3 size: 16 residues. CDR1 is MDHEN and CDR2 is SYDVKM in the germline V gene.

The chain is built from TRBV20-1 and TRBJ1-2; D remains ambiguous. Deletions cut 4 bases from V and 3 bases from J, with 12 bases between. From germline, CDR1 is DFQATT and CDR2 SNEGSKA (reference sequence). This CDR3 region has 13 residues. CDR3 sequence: CSAKTGGYYGYTF. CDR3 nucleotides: TGCAGTGCTAAAACGGGCGGCTACTATGGCTACACCTTC.

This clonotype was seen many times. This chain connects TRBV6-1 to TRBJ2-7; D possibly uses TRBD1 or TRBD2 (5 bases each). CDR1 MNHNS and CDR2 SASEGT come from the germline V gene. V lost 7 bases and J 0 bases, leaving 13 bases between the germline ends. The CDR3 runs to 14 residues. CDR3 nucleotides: TGTGCCAGCACCGGGACCTCCAGCTCCTACGAGCAGTACTTC. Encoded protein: CASTGTSSSYEQYF.

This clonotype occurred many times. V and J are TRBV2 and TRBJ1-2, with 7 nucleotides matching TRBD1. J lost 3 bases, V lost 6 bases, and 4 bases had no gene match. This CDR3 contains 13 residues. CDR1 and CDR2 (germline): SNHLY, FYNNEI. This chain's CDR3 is CASSSGTDYGYTF. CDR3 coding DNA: TGTGCCAGCAGCTCTGGGACAGACTATGGCTACACCTTC. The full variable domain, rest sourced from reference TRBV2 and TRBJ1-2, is EPEVTQTPSHQVTQMGQEVILRCVPISNHLYFYWYRQILGQKVEFLVSFYNNEISEKSEIFDDQFSVERPDGSNFTLKIRSTKLEDSAMYFCASSSGTDYGYTFGSGTRLTVV.

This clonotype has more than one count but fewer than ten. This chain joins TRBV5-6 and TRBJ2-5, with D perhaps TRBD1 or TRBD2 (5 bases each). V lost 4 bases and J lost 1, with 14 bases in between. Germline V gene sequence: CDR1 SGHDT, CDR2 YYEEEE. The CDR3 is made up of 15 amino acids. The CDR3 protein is CASSAYGAAQETQYF. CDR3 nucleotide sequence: TGTGCCAGCAGCGCGTACGGGGCCGCCCAAGAGACCCAGTACTTC.

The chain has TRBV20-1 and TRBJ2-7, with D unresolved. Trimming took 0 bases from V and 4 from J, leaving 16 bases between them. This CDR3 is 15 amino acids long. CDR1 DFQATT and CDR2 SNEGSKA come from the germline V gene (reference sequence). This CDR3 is CSARDGASWEYEQYF. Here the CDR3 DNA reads TGCAGTGCTAGAGATGGAGCGTCATGGGAATACGAGCAGTACTTC.

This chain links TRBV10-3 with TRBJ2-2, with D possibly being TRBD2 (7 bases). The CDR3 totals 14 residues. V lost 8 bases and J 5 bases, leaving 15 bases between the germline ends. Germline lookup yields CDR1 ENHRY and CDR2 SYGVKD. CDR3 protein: CAIADRGGTGELFF. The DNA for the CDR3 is TGTGCCATCGCGGATAGGGGGGGAACCGGGGAGCTGTTTTTT.

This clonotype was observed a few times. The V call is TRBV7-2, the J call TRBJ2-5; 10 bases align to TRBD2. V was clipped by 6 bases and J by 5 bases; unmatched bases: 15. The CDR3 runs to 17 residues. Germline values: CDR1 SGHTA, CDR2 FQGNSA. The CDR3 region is CASSSGVLAGVSETQYF. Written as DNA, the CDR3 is TGTGCCAGCAGTTCTGGGGTCCTAGCGGGAGTTTCGGAGACCCAGTACTTC.

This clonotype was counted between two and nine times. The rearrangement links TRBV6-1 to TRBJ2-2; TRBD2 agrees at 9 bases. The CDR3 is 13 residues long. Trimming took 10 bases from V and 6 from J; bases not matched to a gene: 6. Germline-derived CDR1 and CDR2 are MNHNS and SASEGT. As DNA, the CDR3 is TGTGCCATCGGGACTAGCAATTCCGGGGAGCTGTTTTTT. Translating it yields CAIGTSNSGELFF.

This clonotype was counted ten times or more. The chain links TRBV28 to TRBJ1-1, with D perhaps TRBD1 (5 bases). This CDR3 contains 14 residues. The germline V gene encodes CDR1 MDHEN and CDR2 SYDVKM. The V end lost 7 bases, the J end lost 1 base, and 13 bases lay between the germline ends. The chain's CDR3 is CASTPRVENTEAFF. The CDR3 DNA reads TGTGCCAGCACCCCCAGGGTCGAGAACACTGAAGCTTTCTTT.

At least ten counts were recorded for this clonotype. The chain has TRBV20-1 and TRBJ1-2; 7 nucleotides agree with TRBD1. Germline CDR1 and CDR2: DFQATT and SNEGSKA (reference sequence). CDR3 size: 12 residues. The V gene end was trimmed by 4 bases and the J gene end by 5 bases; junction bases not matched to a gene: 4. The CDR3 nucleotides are TGCAGTGCTACTACAGGGGCATATGGCTACACCTTC. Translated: CSATTGAYGYTF.

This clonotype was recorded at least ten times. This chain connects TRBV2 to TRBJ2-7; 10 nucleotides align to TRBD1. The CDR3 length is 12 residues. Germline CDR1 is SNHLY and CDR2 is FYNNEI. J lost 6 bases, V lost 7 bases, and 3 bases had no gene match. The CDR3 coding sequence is TGTGCCAGCACTCGGACAGGGGGCGAGCAGTACTTC. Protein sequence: CASTRTGGEQYF.

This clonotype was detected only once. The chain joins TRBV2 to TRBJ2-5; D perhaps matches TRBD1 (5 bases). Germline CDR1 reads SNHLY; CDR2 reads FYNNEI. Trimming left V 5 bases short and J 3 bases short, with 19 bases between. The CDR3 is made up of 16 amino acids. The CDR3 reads CASSQGQDRLKETQYF. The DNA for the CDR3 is TGTGCCAGCAGTCAAGGACAAGACCGATTGAAAGAGACCCAGTACTTC.